There are many counts of the clone carrying this TCR beta chain. Its antigen is as yet unknown. cDNA molecules, individually, were tagged with unique molecular identifiers. Using its own MiXCR run on the 5' RACE reads, TCRdb lists one record per CDR3 protein. Found here are about 69,000 distinct CDR3 sequences, about 10% of them singletons; the top ten hold less than 7%. This sample is part of a study of early T cells in non-severe SARS-CoV-2 infection. Looking at the study overall: The input, bulk RNA from unsorted whole blood, was sequenced, and chains were unpaired.

Regarding the study as a whole: VDJdb matching, biased toward anti-spike CD8 responses, missed private and CD4 specificities.

The sample consisted of whole blood. The receptor was derived from an adult who was a healthcare worker with PCR-confirmed SARS-CoV-2 infection or an uninfected control (not recorded which).

For the CDR3, the DNA is TGTGCCAGCAGTTACCGGCCTGGGCAAACAGATACGCAGTATTTT. It specifies CASSYRPGQTDTQYF. The chain combines TRBV6-6 with TRBJ2-3; D uncertain. The CDR3 contains 15 residues. Germline V gene lookup returns CDR1 MNHNY and CDR2 SVGAGI (reference sequence). V lost 2 bases, J lost 3 bases, and 12 bases lay in between.